This T cell receptor (beta chain) was profiled in a study of T-cell reconstitution after alpha-beta-depleted transplantation in children. Study results and limitations: Some patients owed their high day-60 TCRbeta diversity to surviving recipient T cells and thymic progenitors. Diversity and T-cell counts at one year after transplant derived mostly from new T cells. There were reportedly several hundred expanded graft clones from which alpha-beta T cells came about two months after transplant.

The CDR3 is 18 amino acids. The trim removed 5 bases at V and 2 bases at J, leaving 17 bases unmatched. Germline V CDR1 and CDR2: SGHVS, FNYEAQ. Regarding this clonotype: Antigen: not known.

A TCRbeta library incorporating unique molecular identifiers was prepared. TCRdb recomputed calls from the PCR reads with MiXCR, one row per CDR3 protein. The table has around 580,000 distinct CDR3 sequences, roughly 24% seen once. The source of this sequence is a boy in the first two years of life who had a stem cell transplant for acute myeloid leukemia, so the T cells may come from the graft donor. The sequences come from PBMCs, mostly from graft donor cells, collected 360 days after TCRalphabeta/CD19-depleted stem cell transplant. The chain recombines TRBV7-6 with TRBJ2-5; 7 nucleotides align to TRBD1. The DNA of the CDR3 is TGTGCCAGCAGCCTTATGATCCCGGGACAGCACCTACAAGAGACCCAGTACTTC. Protein product: CASSLMIPGQHLQETQYF.